Presented here are 21 T cell receptor beta chains from one specimen sequenced in a study of OX40 agonist ivuxolimab in advanced cancers. The protocol was immunoSEQ multiplex PCR, while the TCRdb copy is restricted to in-frame clones and leaves out a portion. The repertoire has around 80,000 clones, around 90% of them found once; the top ten carry roughly 0.32%. The material was CD4+ or CD8+ T cells sorted from blood, obtained in a trial of the OX40 agonist ivuxolimab. These receptors were obtained from an adult with an advanced solid tumor such as melanoma, head and neck, liver or kidney cancer.

The chain has TRBV7-8 and TRBJ2-5; 7 nucleotides agree with TRBD2. The J call may be mistaken, given a closer DNA end match to TRBJ2-7. Germline loops: CDR1 SGHVS, CDR2 FQNEAQ. The CDR3 consists of 15 residues. The CDR3 region has the DNA TGTGCCAGCAGCCCGACCCTAGCGGTTCCCTACGAGCAGTACTTC. It specifies CASSPTLAVPYEQYF.

The rearrangement uses TRBV5-1 and TRBJ1-2; the D gene is possibly TRBD1 (6 bases). V lost 0 bases, J lost 4 bases, and 13 bases lay in between. The CDR3 has 15 amino acids. The germline V gene has CDR1 SGHRS and CDR2 YFSETQ. As DNA, the CDR3 is TGCGCCAGCAGCTTGGAGGGGGGCGAAAGCTATGGCTACACCTTC. Translated: CASSLEGGESYGYTF.

This clone appeared once. The V call is TRBV18, the J call TRBJ1-1, with 11 bases matching TRBD1. After removal of 1 base from V and 3 bases from J, the junction contained 7 bases not matched to a gene. This CDR3 has 17 residues. In germline, CDR1 is KGHSH, CDR2 LQKENI. The CDR3 sequence is CASSPQRTGGRDTEAFF. CDR3 in DNA: TGTGCCAGCTCACCACAGAGGACAGGGGGCCGGGACACTGAAGCTTTCTTT.

The chain employs TRBV11-2 and TRBJ1-6; D may be TRBD1 (6 bases). The CDR3 loop spans 15 amino acids. The V end lost 5 bases, the J end lost 2 bases, and 10 bases lay between the germline ends. The germline CDR1 and CDR2 sequences are SGHAT and FQNNGV. The CDR3 sequence is CASSTGRTYNSPLHF. The CDR3 DNA reads as TGTGCCAGCAGCACAGGGAGAACCTATAATTCACCCCTCCACTTT.

This sequence joins TRBV18 and TRBJ1-5; TRBD1 agrees at 12 bases. Germline lookup yields CDR1 KGHSH and CDR2 LQKENI. The CDR3 sequence is 14 residues long. V lost 3 bases and J lost 9; bases outside the gene matches: 3. CDR3 sequence reads: CASSPGTGGTPQHF. DNA of the CDR3: TGTGCCAGCTCACCGGGGACAGGGGGCACGCCCCAGCATTTT.

This clone has just one count. This rearrangement joins TRBV27 to TRBJ2-2; D remains ambiguous. The germline gives CDR1 MNHEY, CDR2 SMNVEV (reference sequence). Between the trimmed V and J ends, which lost 2 bases and 4 bases, there was a span of 14 bases. The CDR3 length is 16 residues. CDR3 sequence (DNA): TGTGCCAGCAGTTTAAAACTTAGGACCTCCACCGGGGAGCTGTTTTTT. Protein sequence: CASSLKLRTSTGELFF.

The chain couples TRBV27 to TRBJ1-5, with D uncertain. The CDR3 is 14 residues long. CDR1 MNHEY and CDR2 SMNVEV come from the germline V gene (reference sequence). The V gene lost 2 bases and the J gene lost 6 bases, with 11 bases spanning the gap. DNA of the CDR3: TGTGCCAGCAGTTTAAGGCAGTCGGGTCAGCCCCAGCATTTT. Amino acids: CASSLRQSGQPQHF.

This clone is a singleton in its sample. This chain connects TRBV5-4 to TRBJ2-3; the match to TRBD2 covers 8 bases. CDR3 length: 16 amino acids. The germline V gene encodes CDR1 SGHNT and CDR2 YYREEE (reference sequence). The J segment lost 3 bases and the V segment lost 4 bases, leaving 10 bases of the junction unmatched. CDR3 sequence: CASSPLGGAQTDTQYF. The CDR3 DNA reads TGTGCCAGCAGCCCCCTCGGGGGGGCGCAGACAGATACGCAGTATTTT.

The V gene is TRBV10-3, the J gene TRBJ2-7; 10 nucleotides line up with TRBD2. Germline CDR1 and CDR2: ENHRY and SYGVKD. The CDR3 sequence is 14 residues long. V lost 5 bases and J lost 2; bases outside the gene matches: 3. CDR3 amino acids: CAISWTSGPYEQYF. CDR3 coding DNA: TGTGCCATCAGTTGGACTAGCGGACCCTACGAGCAGTACTTC.

This rearrangement joins TRBV7-9 to TRBJ1-1, with TRBD1 identical over 8 bases. Germline V gives CDR1 SEHNR, CDR2 FQNEAQ (reference sequence). The J segment lost 7 bases and the V segment lost 5 bases, leaving 3 bases of the junction unmatched. The CDR3 runs 12 residues. The DNA for the CDR3 is TGTGCCAGCAGCCGACAGGGGCATGAAGCTTTCTTT. Amino acid sequence: CASSRQGHEAFF.

The chain is built from TRBV5-4 and TRBJ2-7; D remains ambiguous. The CDR3 spans 16 residues. Germline V gene sequence: CDR1 SGHNT, CDR2 YYREEE (reference sequence). Trimming left V 0 bases short and J 3 bases short, with 16 bases between. As DNA, the CDR3 is TGTGCCAGCAGCTTGGGAGGAGTGGGTGGCCACTACGAGCAGTACTTC. It is translated as CASSLGGVGGHYEQYF.

The chain combines TRBV6-1 with TRBJ1-1; D might be TRBD1 (6 bases). V was cut by 4 bases and J by 0 bases, with 12 bases left in between. There are 15 residues in the CDR3. Germline lookup yields CDR1 MNHNS and CDR2 SASEGT. The chain's CDR3 is CASSGGQRMNTEAFF. The CDR3 DNA follows: TGTGCCAGCAGTGGGGGACAACGAATGAACACTGAAGCTTTCTTT.

The CDR3: CASRPTPAAGEGEAQFF. CDR3 DNA: TGTGCCAGCAGACCTACCCCAGCTGCGGGGGAGGGTGAAGCGCAGTTCTTC. The chain employs TRBV28 and TRBJ2-1, with 7 positions matching TRBD2. There are 17 residues in the CDR3. In germline, CDR1 is MDHEN, CDR2 SYDVKM. Trimming took 6 bases from V and 12 from J; bases not matched to a gene: 23.

This chain joins TRBV2 and TRBJ2-1; 7 nucleotides align to TRBD2. Germline V gene sequence: CDR1 SNHLY, CDR2 FYNNEI. This CDR3 has 17 residues. V trimming: 8 bases; J trimming: 0 bases; junction bases outside the gene matches: 13. The CDR3: CASYRDYTQSSYNEQFF. CDR3 nucleotide sequence: TGTGCCAGCTACCGGGACTATACCCAAAGCTCCTACAATGAGCAGTTCTTC.

The chain employs TRBV25-1 and TRBJ1-1, with TRBD1 as a possible D gene (5 bases). Germline V gene data show CDR1 as MGHDK and CDR2 as SYGVNS. V was pared by 6 bases and J by 1 base, with 24 bases between. This CDR3 has 18 amino acids. The CDR3, as DNA: TGTGCCAGCAGAGTGAATAGGAGGGAGGGACGGGGGAACACTGAAGCTTTCTTT. Encoded protein: CASRVNRREGRGNTEAFF.

The chain recombines TRBV6-5 with TRBJ2-7; TRBD2 is a possible D gene (7 bases). The CDR3 contains 14 residues. Per the germline V gene, CDR1 is MNHEY and CDR2 is SVGAGI. With 6 bases removed from V and 2 bases from J, the gap between germline ends came to 14 bases. CDR3: CASSRTAGTYEQYV. The CDR3 DNA reads as TGTGCCAGCAGCCGGACAGCGGGGACCTACGAGCAGTACGTC.

This clone was seen a handful of times. V is TRBV20-1 and J is TRBJ1-1; D is unclear. In germline, CDR1 is DFQATT, CDR2 SNEGSKA (reference sequence). This CDR3 contains 11 residues. The V end lost 5 bases, the J end lost 6 bases, and 10 bases lay between the germline ends. Here the CDR3 DNA reads TGCAGTGCTGCAGGACGTGCTGAAGCTTTCTTT. It translates to CSAAGRAEAFF.

CDR3 sequence (DNA): TGCGCCAGCAGCCAAGTAGGCGGCTACACCTTC. Protein sequence: CASSQVGGYTF. This chain connects TRBV4-1 to TRBJ1-2; no definite D call. V shed 1 base and J shed 8 bases, with 5 bases lying between them. The germline V gene encodes CDR1 MGHRA and CDR2 YSYEKL. This CDR3 region has 11 residues.

This chain connects TRBV28 to TRBJ1-2; D is undetermined. The CDR3 totals 14 residues. Trimming took 5 bases from V and 2 from J, leaving 12 bases between them. CDR1 MDHEN and CDR2 SYDVKM come from the germline V gene. CDR3 loop: CASSAPVGNYGYTF. The CDR3 region has the DNA TGTGCCAGCAGTGCCCCCGTCGGAAACTATGGCTACACCTTC.

The genes are TRBV6-5 and TRBJ1-6; perhaps TRBD1 as D (6 bases). The length of the CDR3 is 12 residues. Per germline, CDR1 MNHEY and CDR2 SVGAGI. Trimming took 2 bases from V and 10 from J, leaving 6 bases between them. The DNA for the CDR3 is TGTGCCAGCAGTTACCAGGGGTCACCCCTCCACTTT. Translated, it gives CASSYQGSPLHF.

V and J are TRBV7-9 and TRBJ2-5, with D possibly being TRBD2 (5 bases). CDR3 size: 14 residues. Trimming removed 1 base from V and 4 bases from J, with 10 bases in between. From germline, CDR1 is SEHNR and CDR2 FQNEAQ (reference sequence). The CDR3: CASSLDPAGETQYF. The DNA of the CDR3 is TGTGCCAGCAGCTTAGACCCGGCGGGAGAGACCCAGTACTTC.